This T cell receptor (beta chain) was recorded in a study of radiation and T cells in renal cell carcinoma. Germline CDR1 is SGHTA and CDR2 is FQGNSA. This CDR3 has 18 amino acids. The J segment lost 4 bases and the V segment lost 1 base, leaving 8 bases of the junction unmatched. Assay: immunoSEQ multiplex PCR; the TCRdb copy retains only in-frame clones and omits some. The repertoire holds roughly 80,000 clones, with roughly 83% as singletons. Time point: blood 4 weeks post-SBRT, at nephrectomy. As to treatment: 15 Gy SBRT to primary tumor, nephrectomy 4 weeks later. Nephrectomy followed 15 Gy stereotactic body radiation by 4 weeks. Blood was sampled at baseline, 2 weeks and 4 weeks after SBRT. General study results and limits: In blood, top tumor clones expanded by 2 weeks, shrinking by 4. Pretreatment tumor biopsies were lacking, so baseline clonotypes are unknown.

A note on this clone: No antigen is known for it.

The rearrangement joins TRBV7-2 to TRBJ2-7; 15 bases are a match to TRBD2. The source was blood, collected from a patient whose treatment included radiotherapy and nephrectomy. The sequence was obtained from a woman in her sixties with renal cell carcinoma. As DNA, the CDR3 is TGTGCCAGCAGCTTAGAATGGTTCGGGACTAGCGGGGGGTACGAGCAGTACTTC. Translated: CASSLEWFGTSGGYEQYF.